Sequencing of this T cell receptor beta chain was carried out in a study of memory CD4+ T cells and cytomegalovirus serostatus (dated by TCRdb to the late 2010s). In terms of the full investigation: The approximately 35 healthy Belgian adults in the cohort included 9 who were CMV seropositive and roughly 25 who were CMV seronegative. To replicate a published TCR-based CMV serostatus classifier, the researchers sequenced the CD4+ memory TCRbeta repertoires of a Belgian cohort whose cytomegalovirus serostatus was known.

The Quick-DNA Microprep Kit was used to extract genomic DNA from the sorted cells. TCRbeta DNA was amplified with the immunoSEQ hsTCRbeta kit following the manufacturer's protocol. An Illumina MiSeq instrument was used to sequence the TCRbeta libraries. The original pipeline was this. Removing out-of-frame sequences left 2 million to 2.5 million distinct TCRbeta sequences, an average of about 70,000 per individual. Two values were used to score each individual: the count of 150 to 200 previously reported CMV-associated TCRbeta sequences and the total count of productive distinct TCRbeta sequences. A beta-binomial model was reimplemented in Python, and scikit-learn random forests with default parameters were trained on data from the US cohort. Classifier performance on the Belgian cohort was summarized as median AUC with percentile confidence intervals calculated over 10,000 bootstrap iterations. TCRdb provides this immuneACCESS table in a form limited to in-frame rearrangements. Some clones are lacking; in checked studies, under half of them reflect an unresolved V gene, and why the rest are absent is not known. The V and J calls and clone size come from that table; D and trimming were worked out from the DNA. This sample gives roughly 50,000 clones in total; 65% to 80% of them show up just once. About 0.86% of the sample rests with the top ten.

Findings and caveats that apply to the study as a whole: Among the 150 to 200 previously reported CMV-associated TCRbeta sequences, some 67 showed up in the CD4+ memory repertoires, with each one found in between one and five individuals. Only CD4+CD45RO+ memory cells were sequenced, unlike the original study, which covered naive and memory CD4+ and CD8+ populations. The original-framework classifier achieved a median bootstrapped AUC of approximately 0.96 with a 95% CI of 0.76-1.00 on the Belgian cohort. The results were read as suggesting that the CMV-associated TCR signature is, for the most part, present in the CD4+ memory repertoire. CMV serostatus prediction reached a median bootstrapped AUC of approximately 0.95 with the original framework and around 0.91 with a US-trained random forest.

Single viable CD3+CD4+CD8-CD45RO+ cells were sorted as memory CD4+ T cells on a FACSAria II. CMV serostatus was assessed using a Roche Elecsys assay, by which serum IgG against CMV pp150, pp28, p38 and p52 was detected. Following thawing, total CD4+ T cells were enriched through positive selection using CD4 magnetic microbeads. Samples originated from another study that specifically interrogated the CD4+ T cell memory repertoire. Peripheral blood mononuclear cells were isolated and cryopreserved according to standard operating procedures, and serum was kept at -80 degrees C. The staining relied on CD3-PerCP (BW264/56), CD4-APC (RPA-T4), CD45RO-PE (UCHT1) and CD8-Pacific Orange (3B5) antibodies, and Sytox blue was used to exclude non-viable cells. Trimmed from V: 0 bases; trimmed from J: 1 base; junction bases lacking a gene match: 7. The CDR3 covers 17 residues, taking in both the cysteine and the phenylalanine. This entry keeps only the CDR3 DNA: 51 bases, framed from base 1. Taken from the germline V gene, the CDR1 and CDR2 loops are LGHNT and FRNRAP.

For this clone: This clone's antigen is unknown. Within one base of it there is no much larger clone, and no base qualities were kept.

This TCR was sampled from an adult in good health and CMV-seronegative. Sequencing was carried out using memory CD4+ T cells from blood. The chain links TRBV12-5 with TRBJ2-7; TRBD1 lines up with 9 middle nucleotides. The CDR3 in this case is CASGLVLWDRESYEQYF. The sequenced DNA: TGTGCTAGTGGTTTGGTACTATGGGACAGGGAATCCTACGAGCAGTACTTC.